This TCR beta chain was sequenced in a study of blood T cell repertoires in COVID-19. Overall study: Material from acute and convalescent COVID-19 was sourced from the United States, Italy and Spain. PBMCs, B-cell-depleted T cells, or T cells were the source of the cDNA or gDNA that made up the material.

The V and J ends lost 4 bases and 9 bases respectively, with 17 bases between them. The CDR3 extends over 14 amino acids. Germline V gene lookup returns CDR1 SGDLS and CDR2 YYNGEE. Grouping used clinical history reported by participants in a survey and questionnaire. Measured with immunoSEQ multiplex PCR; TCRdb has only the in-frame clones, and not every one. The sample shows 250,000 to 400,000 clones, 70% to 90% of them seen only once. Specimen: PBMCs or T cells enriched from blood (not recorded which). The chain joins TRBV9 to TRBJ2-1; a possible D gene is TRBD2 (7 bases). This TCR came from a woman between 25 and 40 years old who had recovered from COVID-19. CDR3 sequence: CASSPLWGGVEQFF. The CDR3 DNA reads TGTGCCAGCAGCCCCCTTTGGGGGGGCGTTGAGCAGTTCTTC.